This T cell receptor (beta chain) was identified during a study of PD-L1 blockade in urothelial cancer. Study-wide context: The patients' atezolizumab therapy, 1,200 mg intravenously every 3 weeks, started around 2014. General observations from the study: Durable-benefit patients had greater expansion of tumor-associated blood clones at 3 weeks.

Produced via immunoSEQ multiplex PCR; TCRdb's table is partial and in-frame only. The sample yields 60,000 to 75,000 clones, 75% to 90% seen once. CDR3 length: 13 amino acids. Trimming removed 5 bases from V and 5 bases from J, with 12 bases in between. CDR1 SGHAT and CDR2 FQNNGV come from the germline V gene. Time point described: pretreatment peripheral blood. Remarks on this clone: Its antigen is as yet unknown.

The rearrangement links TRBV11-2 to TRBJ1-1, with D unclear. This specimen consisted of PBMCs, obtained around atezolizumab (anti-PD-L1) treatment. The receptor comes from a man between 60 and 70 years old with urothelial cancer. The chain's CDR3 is CASSPGSWTEAFF. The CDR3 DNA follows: TGTGCCAGCAGCCCCGGGTCGTGGACTGAAGCTTTCTTT.